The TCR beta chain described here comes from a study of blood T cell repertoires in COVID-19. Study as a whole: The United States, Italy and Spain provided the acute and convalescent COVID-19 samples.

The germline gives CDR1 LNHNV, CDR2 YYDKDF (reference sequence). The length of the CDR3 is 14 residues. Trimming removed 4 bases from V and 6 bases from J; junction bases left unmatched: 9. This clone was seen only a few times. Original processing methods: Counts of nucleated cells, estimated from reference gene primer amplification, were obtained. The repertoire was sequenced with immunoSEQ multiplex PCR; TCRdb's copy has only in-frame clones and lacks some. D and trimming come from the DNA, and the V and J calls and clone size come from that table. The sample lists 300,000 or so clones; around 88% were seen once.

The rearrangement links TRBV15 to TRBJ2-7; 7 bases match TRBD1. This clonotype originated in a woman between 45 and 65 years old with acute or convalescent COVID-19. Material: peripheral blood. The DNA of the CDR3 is TGTGCCACCAGCACGCGACTTACAGGGGCCGAGCAGTACTTC. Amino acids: CATSTRLTGAEQYF.